The 31 T cell receptor beta chains listed next were all sequenced from one sample in a study of CD8 T cells in ankylosing spondylitis. Whole-study findings and limits: Blood of patients with ankylosing spondylitis appeared to be characterized by a TCR beta motif of several highly homologous variants.

TCRdb re-called the 5' RACE reads with MiXCR, one entry per CDR3 protein. The table shows about 390,000 distinct CDR3 sequences, with around 24% occurring only once. These receptors are not linked to any known antigen. The specimen sequenced was blood, either unsorted or a sorted T cell fraction (not recorded which). Receptors originate from a male donor with ankylosing spondylitis.

This clonotype has ten or more counts. The chain links TRBV5-1 to TRBJ2-7, with D uncertain. CDR1 and CDR2 (germline): SGHRS, YFSETQ. The CDR3 is 12 residues long. Trimming removed 1 base from V and 4 bases from J, with 6 bases in between. Here the CDR3 reads CASSLLGYEQYF. The CDR3 bases are TGCGCCAGCAGCTTGTTGGGTTACGAGCAGTACTTC.

J is TRBJ2-1 and V is TRBV28; D is uncertain. CDR3 length equals 11 residues. Trimming left V 11 bases short and J 9 bases short, with 14 bases between. The germline V gene encodes CDR1 MDHEN and CDR2 SYDVKM. DNA of the CDR3: TGTGCCGCCGCCATTAAGTTTGAGCAGTTCTTC. Translation: CAAAIKFEQFF.

In its sample, this clonotype was seen a few times. V and J are TRBV7-9 and TRBJ1-1; possibly TRBD1 for D (6 bases). Germline values: CDR1 SEHNR, CDR2 FQNEAQ (reference sequence). The CDR3 loop spans 14 amino acids. The germline V and J ends were trimmed by 4 bases and 1 base, with 10 bases remaining between them. The CDR3 DNA follows: TGTGCCAGCAGCTCACAGGGTGGGAACACTGAAGCTTTCTTT. Protein: CASSSQGGNTEAFF.

This clonotype was observed a handful of times. The J gene is TRBJ1-5, the V gene TRBV16; tentative D call: TRBD1 (6 bases). This CDR3 region has 15 residues. Germline V gives CDR1 KGHSY, CDR2 FQNENV. The V and J ends lost 1 base and 2 bases respectively, with 9 bases between them. CDR3 sequence: CASSQLRGGNQPQHF. The CDR3, as DNA: TGTGCCAGCAGCCAATTGAGGGGGGGCAATCAGCCCCAGCATTTT.

The rearrangement joins TRBV6-1 to TRBJ2-3, with 7 bases fitting TRBD1. The CDR3 loop spans 15 amino acids. J lost 1 base, V lost 7 bases, and 8 bases had no gene match. CDR1 is MNHNS and CDR2 is SASEGT in the germline V gene. CDR3 sequence (DNA): TGTGCCAGCACCGACAGGGTTGTTGGCACAGATACGCAGTATTTT. This encodes CASTDRVVGTDTQYF.

V gene TRBV9 combines with J gene TRBJ1-1; D ambiguous. V lost 4 bases and J 2 bases, leaving 9 bases between the germline ends. Germline lookup yields CDR1 SGDLS and CDR2 YYNGEE. There are 13 residues in the CDR3. CDR3 in DNA: TGTGCCAGCAGCTCAAGTTTCAACACTGAAGCTTTCTTT. This gives the protein CASSSSFNTEAFF.

Ten or more counts support this clonotype. The rearrangement uses TRBV4-3 and TRBJ1-2; 7 positions agree with TRBD1. CDR1 is LGHNA and CDR2 is YSLEER in the germline V gene. With V trimmed by 4 bases and J by 4 bases, 12 bases remained unmatched. There are 16 residues in the CDR3. Written as DNA, the CDR3 is TGCGCCAGCAGCCCTAATAACCGGGGACAGAGCTATGGCTACACCTTC. It encodes CASSPNNRGQSYGYTF.

This clonotype was seen a few times. The chain joins TRBV5-5 to TRBJ2-1; no definite D call. Trimming pared 0 bases from V and 7 bases from J, leaving 8 bases between. CDR1 is SGHKS and CDR2 is YYEKEE in the germline V gene (reference sequence). The CDR3 sequence is 13 residues long. The CDR3 loop reads CASSLVVRNEQFF. For the CDR3, the DNA is TGTGCCAGCAGCTTGGTCGTAAGGAATGAGCAGTTCTTC.

This clonotype was observed a few times. The V call is TRBV7-9, the J call TRBJ2-4; 9 bases are a match to TRBD2. V shed 5 bases, J shed 10 bases, and the junction held 9 bases outside the gene matches. CDR3 length equals 14 residues. Germline CDR1 is SEHNR and CDR2 is FQNEAQ (reference sequence). In nucleotides, the CDR3 is TGTGCCAGCAGCCGAAATAGCGGGAGCGCTATTCAGTACTTC. It encodes CASSRNSGSAIQYF.

In its sample, this clonotype was seen many times. This sequence joins TRBV5-1 and TRBJ2-7; 10 positions agree with TRBD1. Germline lookup yields CDR1 SGHRS and CDR2 YFSETQ. The CDR3 totals 14 residues. The J segment lost 3 bases and the V segment lost 3 bases, leaving 3 bases of the junction unmatched. The CDR3 DNA follows: TGCGCCAGCAGCTCCGGGACAGGGGACTACGAGCAGTACTTC. This sequence encodes CASSSGTGDYEQYF.

The CDR3 DNA is TGTGCCACCAGTGGACTAGCGTTCGGGGAGCTGTTTTTT. Amino acids: CATSGLAFGELFF. The rearrangement links TRBV24-1 to TRBJ2-2, with TRBD2 matching over 8 bases. V was pared by 5 bases and J by 7 bases, with 2 bases of the junction left unmatched. In germline, CDR1 is KGHDR, CDR2 SFDVKD. The CDR3 loop spans 13 amino acids.

The rearrangement uses TRBV9 and TRBJ2-1; maybe TRBD2 (5 bases). V gave up 3 bases and J gave up 4 bases, with 11 bases separating them. Germline V gene data show CDR1 as SGDLS and CDR2 as YYNGEE. The CDR3 consists of 14 residues. CDR3 DNA: TGTGCCAGCAGCGGGAGGAGTTTTTACAATGAGCAGTTCTTC. Translating gives CASSGRSFYNEQFF.

Only a few counts were recorded for this clonotype. This chain links TRBV20-1 with TRBJ2-7, with D maybe TRBD2 (6 bases). This CDR3 spans 16 amino acids. Trimming stripped 1 base from V and 0 bases from J, with 16 bases between. From germline, CDR1 is DFQATT and CDR2 SNEGSKA (reference sequence). The CDR3 is CSARGTGTVISYEQYF. The CDR3, as DNA: TGCAGTGCTAGAGGGACCGGGACTGTAATCTCCTACGAGCAGTACTTC.

This clonotype showed up just a few times. The chain's CDR3 is CASRNAYEQYF. CDR3 sequence (DNA): TGTGCCAGCAGAAACGCCTACGAGCAGTACTTC. This chain uses TRBV27 with TRBJ2-7; no clear D. This CDR3 spans 11 amino acids. V was clipped by 6 bases and J by 2 bases, with 5 bases between them. Germline V gene data show CDR1 as MNHEY and CDR2 as SMNVEV (reference sequence).

The chain uses TRBV27 and TRBJ2-7, with 8 nucleotides matching TRBD2. Germline V gene lookup returns CDR1 MNHEY and CDR2 SMNVEV (reference sequence). Trimming at V came to 0 bases and at J to 2 bases, leaving 3 bases not matched to a gene. This CDR3 has 15 amino acids. The CDR3 DNA reads TGTGCCAGCAGTTTATCAGCGGGGGCGACCTACGAGCAGTACTTC. Translating it yields CASSLSAGATYEQYF.

There are many counts of this clonotype. Here the CDR3 DNA reads TGTGCCATCATGGGTGGGCACGGTCAGCCCCAGCATTTT. Translating gives CAIMGGHGQPQHF. J is TRBJ1-5 and V is TRBV10-3; unclear D gene. This CDR3 has 13 amino acids. The V end was cut by 7 bases, the J end by 6 bases, with 13 bases between. The germline V gene has CDR1 ENHRY and CDR2 SYGVKD.

This clonotype was seen only a few times. The chain combines TRBV7-9 with TRBJ2-2; a possible D gene is TRBD1 (6 bases). The length of the CDR3 is 13 residues. Per the germline V gene, CDR1 is SEHNR and CDR2 is FQNEAQ (reference sequence). Trimming removed 5 bases at V and 4 bases at J, with 8 bases between. The CDR3 reads CASSMDSTGELFF. The CDR3 coding sequence is TGTGCCAGCAGCATGGACAGCACCGGGGAGCTGTTTTTT.

The chain combines TRBV29-1 with TRBJ2-7; D gene ambiguous. Trimming cost V 4 bases and J 2 bases, with 12 bases left between them. CDR3 length equals 13 residues. The germline V gene has CDR1 SQVTM and CDR2 ANQGSEA. The CDR3 protein is CSVGFRATYEQYF. The CDR3 DNA reads TGCAGCGTTGGGTTTCGAGCTACCTACGAGCAGTACTTC.

In this sample, this clonotype turned up a few times. The chain joins TRBV7-9 to TRBJ1-5; D uncertain. The CDR3 length is 15 residues. V was shortened by 1 base and J by 1 base, with 8 bases between the two germline ends. In germline, CDR1 is SEHNR, CDR2 FQNEAQ (reference sequence). Written as DNA, the CDR3 is TGTGCCAGCAGCTTAGACGGGTTGAGCAATCAGCCCCAGCATTTT. Its protein is CASSLDGLSNQPQHF. Full variable domain (missing parts from reference TRBV7-9 and TRBJ1-5): DTGVSQNPRHKITKRGQNVTFRCDPISEHNRLYWYRQTLGQGPEFLTYFQNEAQLEKSRLLSDRFSAERPKGSFSTLEIQRTEQGDSAMYLCASSLDGLSNQPQHFGDGTRLSIL.

V is TRBV3-1 and J is TRBJ2-2, with 11 bases that match TRBD2. V trimming: 0 bases; J trimming: 3 bases; junction bases outside the gene matches: 3. The CDR3 is 17 residues long. Per the germline V gene, CDR1 is LGHDT and CDR2 is YNNKEL (reference sequence). The CDR3 here is CASSQDQLAGDTGELFF. As DNA, the CDR3 is TGTGCCAGCAGCCAAGACCAACTAGCGGGAGACACCGGGGAGCTGTTTTTT.

This chain's CDR3 is CASSFVGLVFANTGELFF. The CDR3 bases are TGTGCCAGCAGTTTCGTAGGGCTGGTGTTCGCGAACACCGGGGAGCTGTTTTTT. The chain couples TRBV28 to TRBJ2-2; D uncertain. V was cut by 3 bases and J by 0 bases, with 17 bases left in between. The CDR3 sequence is 18 residues long. Germline V lookup: CDR1 MDHEN, CDR2 SYDVKM.

This clonotype was observed a handful of times. J is TRBJ1-5 and V is TRBV19; weak D call: TRBD1 (5 bases). The CDR3 consists of 15 residues. Trimming shortened V by 5 bases and J by 9 bases, and 20 bases separated the two germline ends. CDR1 is LNHDA and CDR2 is SQIVND in the germline V gene (reference sequence). CDR3 in DNA: TGTGCCAGTAGTTCCCCCGGGACCTCCGAGGGGCCCCAGCATTTT. This translates into CASSSPGTSEGPQHF.

This clonotype was counted only a few times. The chain links TRBV4-2 to TRBJ2-5; D is ambiguous. The germline gives CDR1 LGHNA, CDR2 YNFKEQ. The CDR3 consists of 14 residues. V was trimmed by 1 base and J by 2 bases, leaving 8 bases between them. The CDR3 reads CASSQGAEQETQYF. CDR3 nucleotide sequence: TGTGCCAGCAGCCAAGGGGCAGAACAAGAGACCCAGTACTTC.

Concerning this clonotype itself: Sequence at one end of the junction differs from germline and may be a read error. This rearrangement joins TRBV7-2 to TRBJ2-3; 9 bases match TRBD2. The CDR3 sequence is 15 residues long. Germline CDR1 reads SGHTA; CDR2 reads FQGNSA. The CDR3: CASSLAGQFTDTQYF. The CDR3 coding sequence is TGTGCCAGCAGCCTAGCGGGACAATTCACAGATACGCAGTATTTT.

The J gene is TRBJ2-7, the V gene TRBV5-6, with D possibly TRBD2 on 5 matching bases. V was pared by 3 bases and J by 2 bases, with 15 bases between. The CDR3 extends over 15 amino acids. CDR1 is SGHDT and CDR2 is YYEEEE in the germline V gene. This chain's CDR3 is CASSSIGGLTYEQYF. In DNA, the CDR3 is TGTGCCAGCAGCTCTATCGGCGGGCTAACCTACGAGCAGTACTTC.

This clonotype was detected only a few times. This chain uses TRBV5-1 with TRBJ2-4; 7 bases match TRBD1. With 4 bases clipped from V and 10 bases from J, the junction kept 11 bases outside the gene matches. Germline loops: CDR1 SGHRS, CDR2 YFSETQ. The CDR3 has 14 residues. CDR3 loop: CASSPGQRTQIQYF. In DNA, the CDR3 is TGCGCCAGCAGCCCGGGACAGAGAACCCAGATTCAGTACTTC.

The chain uses TRBV29-1 and TRBJ1-4; 8 positions match TRBD1. Germline V gene sequence: CDR1 SQVTM, CDR2 ANQGSEA. The CDR3 is 12 amino acids. The V and J ends lost 3 bases and 7 bases, in that order; junction bases with no gene match: 1. In DNA form, the CDR3 reads TGCAGCGTTGACGGGACAGGTGAAAAACTGTTTTTT. Translating gives CSVDGTGEKLFF.

This clonotype came up a few times. The chain carries TRBV3-1 and TRBJ1-2; D uncertain. The germline gives CDR1 LGHDT, CDR2 YNNKEL (reference sequence). The CDR3 spans 13 residues. V was shortened by 0 bases and J by 4 bases, with 6 bases between the two germline ends. CDR3 sequence reads: CASSQETGYGYTF. The CDR3 DNA reads as TGTGCCAGCAGCCAAGAGACGGGCTATGGCTACACCTTC.

This rearrangement joins TRBV27 to TRBJ2-7, with D uncertain. The CDR3 runs to 13 residues. V was pared by 5 bases and J by 3 bases, with 11 bases between. Germline V CDR1 and CDR2: MNHEY, SMNVEV (reference sequence). CDR3 nucleotides: TGTGCCAGCAGTCCACAACTTAACTACGAGCAGTACTTC. Translating it yields CASSPQLNYEQYF.

This clonotype came up a few times. The chain joins TRBV4-1 to TRBJ1-5; maybe TRBD1 (5 bases). V lost 0 bases and J 5 bases, leaving 20 bases between the germline ends. The length of the CDR3 is 18 residues. Germline CDR1 and CDR2: MGHRA and YSYEKL. The CDR3 coding sequence is TGCGCCAGCAGCCAAGATCCAGGGCTCAGGATCCTCCATCAGCCCCAGCATTTT. It specifies CASSQDPGLRILHQPQHF.

The V and J genes are TRBV5-1 and TRBJ2-5; 11 bases line up with TRBD2. Germline CDR1 and CDR2: SGHRS and YFSETQ. The V gene end was trimmed by 4 bases and the J gene end by 3 bases; junction bases not matched to a gene: 2. There are 14 residues in the CDR3. The CDR3 loop reads CASSMGLAEETQYF. As DNA, the CDR3 is TGCGCCAGCAGCATGGGACTAGCGGAAGAGACCCAGTACTTC.